This T cell receptor beta chain was retrieved from a study of cytomegalovirus exposure and HLA in healthy donors. Overall study: There were some 400 genotyped donors. Of these, about 86% fell in the genetic ancestry cluster associated with self-reported Caucasian donors.

PCR used 60 Vbeta primers and 13 Jbeta primers. Repertoires were generated with immunoSEQ multiplex PCR, while TCRdb's copy carries only in-frame clones and drops some. Of about 190,000 clones listed, over 70% are singletons. This CDR3 is 15 amino acids long. The J segment lost 1 base and the V segment lost 5 bases, leaving 7 bases of the junction unmatched. Germline V gene sequence: CDR1 SEHNR, CDR2 FQNEAQ (reference sequence). The chain couples TRBV7-9 to TRBJ1-1; TRBD1 aligns across 7 bases. Sequencing was performed on PBMCs. The receptor comes from a woman aged 18-35 years in good health and CMV-seronegative. The CDR3 DNA reads as TGTGCCAGCAGCGCGCCGACAGGGCAGAACACTGAAGCTTTCTTT. Protein sequence: CASSAPTGQNTEAFF.